These 2 T cell receptor beta chains were sequenced from one sample in a study of blood T cell repertoires in COVID-19. TCRdb's table, derived via immunoSEQ multiplex PCR, lists solely in-frame clones and lacks some. The table records 70,000 to 90,000 clones, around 90% of them present only once. Input material: peripheral blood. The receptors were sampled from a man older than 75 with active or convalescent COVID-19.

The genes are TRBV27 and TRBJ1-1, with TRBD1 identical over 7 bases. V was pared by 6 bases and J by 4 bases, with 8 bases of the junction left unmatched. Germline lookup yields CDR1 MNHEY and CDR2 SMNVEV (reference sequence). This CDR3 has 14 residues. The CDR3 loop reads CASRRITGATEAFF. DNA for the CDR3: TGTGCCAGCAGACGTATTACAGGGGCCACTGAAGCTTTCTTT.

The chain employs TRBV11-2 and TRBJ1-2, with D possibly matching TRBD1 (5 bases). CDR1 SGHAT and CDR2 FQNNGV come from the germline V gene. The CDR3 sequence is 13 residues long. V lost 3 bases and J 7 bases, leaving 12 bases between the germline ends. CDR3 in DNA: TGTGCCAGCAGCTTGTTAGGGGCAGGTGGCTACACCTTC. Its translation: CASSLLGAGGYTF.